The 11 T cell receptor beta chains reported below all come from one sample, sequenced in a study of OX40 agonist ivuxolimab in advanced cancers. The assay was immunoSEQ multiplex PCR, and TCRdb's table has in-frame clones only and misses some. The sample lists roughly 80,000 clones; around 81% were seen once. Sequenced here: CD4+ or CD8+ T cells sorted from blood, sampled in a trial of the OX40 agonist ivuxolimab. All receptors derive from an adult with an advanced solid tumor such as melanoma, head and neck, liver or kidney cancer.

CDR3 loop: CASSPRTSQNYGYTF. CDR3 DNA sequence: TGTGCCAGCAGCCCAAGAACGTCCCAGAACTATGGCTACACCTTC. The rearrangement joins TRBV27 to TRBJ1-2; the D is unclear. V was trimmed by 6 bases and J by 2 bases, leaving 16 bases between them. CDR1 and CDR2 (germline): MNHEY, SMNVEV (reference sequence). This CDR3 spans 15 amino acids.

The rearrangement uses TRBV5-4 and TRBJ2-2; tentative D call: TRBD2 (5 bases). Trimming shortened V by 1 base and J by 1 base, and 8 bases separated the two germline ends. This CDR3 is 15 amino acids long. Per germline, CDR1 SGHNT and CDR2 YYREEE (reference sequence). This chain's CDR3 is CASSLQGGNTGELFF. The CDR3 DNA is TGTGCCAGCAGCTTGCAAGGAGGGAACACCGGGGAGCTGTTTTTT.

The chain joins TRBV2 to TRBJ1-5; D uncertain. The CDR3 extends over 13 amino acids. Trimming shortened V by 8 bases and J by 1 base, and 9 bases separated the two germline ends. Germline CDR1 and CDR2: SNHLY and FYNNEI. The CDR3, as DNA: TGTGCCAGCGCTCAAATCAGCAATCAGCCCCAGCATTTT. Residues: CASAQISNQPQHF.

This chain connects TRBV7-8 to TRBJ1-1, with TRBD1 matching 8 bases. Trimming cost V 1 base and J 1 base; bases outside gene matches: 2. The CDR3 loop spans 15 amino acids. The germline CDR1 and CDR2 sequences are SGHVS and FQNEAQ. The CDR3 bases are TGTGCCAGCAGCTTAGTTGGGACAGGGAACACTGAAGCTTTCTTT. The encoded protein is CASSLVGTGNTEAFF.

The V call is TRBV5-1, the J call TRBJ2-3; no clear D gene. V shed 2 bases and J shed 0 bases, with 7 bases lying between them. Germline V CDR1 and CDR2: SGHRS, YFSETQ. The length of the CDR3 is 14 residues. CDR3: CASSFQASTDTQYF. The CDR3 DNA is TGCGCCAGCAGCTTCCAAGCTAGCACAGATACGCAGTATTTT.

As DNA, the CDR3 is TGTGCCAGCTTGCCTTCTCTTCTAAGGGACTCCTACGAGCAGTACTTC. As protein: CASLPSLLRDSYEQYF. The V call is TRBV28, the J call TRBJ2-7; D is undetermined. Deletions cut 8 bases from V and 0 bases from J, with 20 bases between. CDR3 length equals 16 residues. Germline CDR1 MDHEN, CDR2 SYDVKM.

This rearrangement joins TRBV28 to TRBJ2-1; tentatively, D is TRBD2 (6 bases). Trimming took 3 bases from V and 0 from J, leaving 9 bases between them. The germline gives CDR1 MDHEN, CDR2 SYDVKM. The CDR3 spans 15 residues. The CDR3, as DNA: TGTGCCAGCAGTTTTGGGGGGAGCTCCTACAATGAGCAGTTCTTC. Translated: CASSFGGSSYNEQFF.

CDR3 in amino acids: CASSITSGSNEQFF. DNA for the CDR3: TGTGCCAGTAGTATAACTAGCGGGAGTAATGAGCAGTTCTTC. This chain links TRBV19 with TRBJ2-1, with 11 bases identical to TRBD2. This CDR3 spans 14 amino acids. Germline V gene data show CDR1 as LNHDA and CDR2 as SQIVND (reference sequence). The junction had 1 base not matched to a gene; V was cut back by 2 bases and J by 7 bases. Complete variable domain (other parts from reference TRBV19 and TRBJ2-1): DGGITQSPKYLFRKEGQNVTLSCEQNLNHDAMYWYRQDPGQGLRLIYYSQIVNDFQKGDIAEGYSVSREKKESFPLTVTSAQKNPTAFYLCASSITSGSNEQFFGPGTRLTVL.

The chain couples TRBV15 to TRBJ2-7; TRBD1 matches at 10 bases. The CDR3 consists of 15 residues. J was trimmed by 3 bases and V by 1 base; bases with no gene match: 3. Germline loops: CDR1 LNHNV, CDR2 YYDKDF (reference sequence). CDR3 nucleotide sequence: TGTGCCACCAGCAGAGGCTGGACAGGGGGCTACGAGCAGTACTTC. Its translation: CATSRGWTGGYEQYF.

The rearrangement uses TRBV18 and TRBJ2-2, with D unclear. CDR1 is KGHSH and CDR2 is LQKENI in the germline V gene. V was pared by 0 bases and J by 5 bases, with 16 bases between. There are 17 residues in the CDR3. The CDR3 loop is CASSPPARGRHTGELFF. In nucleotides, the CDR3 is TGTGCCAGCTCACCACCGGCCCGTGGTCGACATACCGGGGAGCTGTTTTTT. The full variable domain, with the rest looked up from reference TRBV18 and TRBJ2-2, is NAGVMQNPRHLVRRRGQEARLRCSPMKGHSHVYWYRQLPEEGLKFMVYLQKENIIDESGMPKERFSAEFPKEGPSILRIQQVVRGDSAAYFCASSPPARGRHTGELFFGEGSRLTVL.

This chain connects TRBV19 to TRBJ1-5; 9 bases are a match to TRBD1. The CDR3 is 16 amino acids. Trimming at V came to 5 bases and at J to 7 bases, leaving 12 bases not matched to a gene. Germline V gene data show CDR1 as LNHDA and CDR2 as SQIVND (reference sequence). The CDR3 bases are TGTGCCAGTAGTCCACCAGCGGGACAGGGAGGGCAGCCCCAGCATTTT. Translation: CASSPPAGQGGQPQHF.